One TCR beta chain is described in this entry. This entry belongs to a study of T cells in tuberculosis. The overall study: T cells were selected with CD1B tetramers loaded with glucose monomycolate.

After thawing and overnight rest, PBMC were stained with GMM-loaded CD1B tetramer, viability dye and anti-CD3 for sorting. CD1B tetramers were loaded with Rhodococcus equi-derived C32 glucose monomycolate. Tetramer-sorted PBMC had been CD14 monocyte-depleted before freezing. Tetramer-negative cells, around 92,000 per donor, were also sorted. Clones were sequenced by immunoSEQ multiplex PCR, and TCRdb holds only the in-frame ones, with some missing. The sample consists of 80,000 to 100,000 clones, under 95% of them appearing once. J lost 0 bases, V lost 9 bases, and 4 bases had no gene match. Germline assignment: CDR1 WNHNN and CDR2 SYGVQD (reference sequence). The CDR3 totals 14 residues. Points from the study as a whole: Some low-affinity tetramer-binding T cells may be absent from this sample.

The genes are TRBV10-1 and TRBJ2-7, with 11 bases fitting TRBD1. The clonotype originates from an adult woman with latent tuberculosis. The source material was CD1b-GMM tetramer-negative cells sorted from PBMCs. The CDR3 sequence: CARGDRGSSYEQYV. CDR3 in DNA: TGCGCCAGGGGGGACAGGGGGAGCTCCTACGAGCAGTACGTC.